This TCR beta chain was retrieved from a study of CD8 T cells in Susac syndrome. RNA, at roughly 0.45 to 1 ug, was reverse transcribed with random hexamers. TCRdb reanalysed the immunoSEQ multiplex PCR reads using MiXCR and keeps one entry per CDR3 protein. The table includes under 200,000 distinct CDR3 sequences, roughly 92% detected once. With 3 bases clipped from V and 0 bases from J, the junction kept 6 bases outside the gene matches. The CDR3 runs to 15 residues. The germline V gene encodes CDR1 DFQATT and CDR2 SNEGSKA (reference sequence). Sequencing of TCR beta covered CD8+ and CD4+ T cells obtained from blood.

Source material: CD4+ T cells from PBMCs. The sequence came from a human donor with Susac syndrome. J is TRBJ2-7 and V is TRBV20-1; 9 bases line up with TRBD1. CDR3 in amino acids: CSARGDRASSYEQYF. The CDR3 DNA is TGCAGTGCTAGGGGGGACAGGGCGAGCTCCTACGAGCAGTACTTC.